This T cell receptor (beta chain) was obtained from a study of OX40 agonist ivuxolimab in advanced cancers. Study background: Every patient in dose escalation had hepatocellular carcinoma, melanoma, renal cell or head and neck cancer.

The CDR3 length is 14 residues. CDR1 is SQVTM, CDR2 ANQGSEA, per germline. The V end lost 5 bases, the J end lost 5 bases, and 16 bases lay between the germline ends. Assay used: immunoSEQ multiplex PCR; TCRdb lists only in-frame clones, some missing. Of tens of thousands of clones detected, approximately 81% appear once; the ten largest clones hold approximately 13%. The source of this sequence is an adult with an advanced solid tumor such as melanoma, head and neck, liver or kidney cancer. Sequencing was performed on CD4+ or CD8+ T cells sorted from blood, taken in a trial of the OX40 agonist ivuxolimab. This chain joins TRBV29-1 and TRBJ1-5; D perhaps matches TRBD1 (6 bases). The CDR3 sequence is CSVQGGGRHQPQHF. CDR3 nucleotides: TGCAGCGTTCAAGGGGGTGGGAGGCATCAGCCCCAGCATTTT.